One sample yielded the 9 T cell receptor beta chains listed below, sequenced in a study of identical twins. TCRdb fed the 5' RACE reads into MiXCR, producing one record per CDR3 protein. The repertoire includes about 890,000 distinct CDR3 sequences, around an eighth of them detected once, and around 1.5% sits in the top ten. This sample was also put to use in a study of yellow fever vaccine responses in identical twins.

Sequencing used PBMCs. The receptors shown here come from a woman younger than 30 in good health.

This chain links TRBV18 with TRBJ1-3, with TRBD1 as a possible D gene (5 bases). The CDR3 runs to 15 residues. Trimming removed 6 bases at V and 2 bases at J, with 14 bases between. Germline V lookup: CDR1 KGHSH, CDR2 LQKENI. This CDR3 is CASSTQGSAGNTIYF. The CDR3 coding sequence is TGTGCCAGCTCGACCCAGGGTTCCGCTGGAAACACCATATATTTT.

This clonotype has more than one count but fewer than ten. The chain combines TRBV3-1 with TRBJ2-4; no reliable D call. With 0 bases removed from V and 1 base from J, the gap between germline ends came to 13 bases. The CDR3 consists of 17 residues. The V gene's germline CDR1 is LGHDT and CDR2 YNNKEL (reference sequence). CDR3 loop: CASSQDIGIGAKNIQYF. CDR3 coding DNA: TGTGCCAGCAGCCAAGATATTGGGATAGGGGCCAAAAACATTCAGTACTTC.

The V gene is TRBV7-6, the J gene TRBJ2-2; 10 nucleotides agree with TRBD2. The length of the CDR3 is 15 residues. V gave up 1 base and J gave up 7 bases; unmatched junction bases: 3. Germline lookup yields CDR1 SGHVS and CDR2 FNYEAQ. The CDR3: CASSLGTSGGGELFF. Here the CDR3 DNA reads TGTGCCAGCAGCTTAGGGACTAGCGGTGGCGGGGAGCTGTTTTTT.

V usage is TRBV18 and J usage is TRBJ1-1; 7 bases agree with TRBD1. V was clipped by 5 bases and J by 1 base; unmatched bases: 7. Germline CDR1 and CDR2: KGHSH and LQKENI. This CDR3 comprises 15 residues. The CDR3: CASSAIRGRNTEAFF. DNA for the CDR3: TGTGCCAGCTCAGCAATAAGGGGGCGGAACACTGAAGCTTTCTTT.

This clonotype was observed a single time. This chain connects TRBV11-1 to TRBJ2-6; possibly TRBD1 for D (6 bases). There are 21 residues in the CDR3. V was trimmed by 5 bases and J by 0 bases, leaving 26 bases between them. The V gene's germline CDR1 is SGHAT and CDR2 FQDESV (reference sequence). The CDR3 here is CASSTTAADRPPNSGANVLTF. As DNA, the CDR3 is TGTGCCAGCAGCACAACCGCGGCCGACAGGCCACCTAACTCTGGGGCCAACGTCCTGACTTTC.

This rearrangement joins TRBV10-3 to TRBJ2-4, with unresolved D. CDR1 is ENHRY and CDR2 is SYGVKD in the germline V gene. The V gene lost 4 bases and the J gene lost 0 bases, with 7 bases spanning the gap. The CDR3 has 14 residues. CDR3 DNA: TGTGCCATCAGTGTAGACGGAGCCAAAAACATTCAGTACTTC. This encodes CAISVDGAKNIQYF.

J is TRBJ1-6 and V is TRBV12-3 or TRBV12-4; no definite D call. The CDR3 is 15 residues long. The germline V and J ends were trimmed by 2 bases and 4 bases, with 9 bases remaining between them. The CDR3 sequence: CASSLSIAYNSPLHF. The CDR3 DNA reads TGTGCCAGCAGTTTAAGCATAGCTTATAATTCACCCCTCCACTTT.

This clonotype was seen many times. V and J are TRBV12-3 or TRBV12-4 and TRBJ2-1; a possible D gene is TRBD2 (6 bases). Trimming took 1 base from V and 5 from J, leaving 9 bases between them. The CDR3 length is 14 residues. In DNA form, the CDR3 reads TGTGCCAGCAGTTTAGGTGGCGGGAACAATGAGCAGTTCTTC. It yields the protein CASSLGGGNNEQFF.

In its sample, this clonotype was seen many times. CDR3 loop: CASSERWGADGYTF. CDR3 sequence (DNA): TGCGCCAGCAGTGAACGTTGGGGGGCGGATGGCTACACCTTC. The chain is built from TRBV10-2 and TRBJ1-2; tentatively, D is TRBD1 (6 bases). This CDR3 has 14 amino acids. Looked up from germline, CDR1 is WSHSY and CDR2 is SAAADI. V lost 3 bases and J lost 6, with 14 bases in between.